Listed below are T cell receptor beta chains from one sample, sequenced in a study of blood T cell repertoires in COVID-19. The assay was immunoSEQ multiplex PCR, and TCRdb's table has in-frame clones only and misses some. The data hold roughly 220,000 clones, with roughly 85% observed a single time. Sequencing used peripheral blood. Receptors were obtained from a man aged 45-65 years who had recovered from COVID-19. Each CDR3 is given with its conserved first and last residue. D genes are given only for firm matches. Clone size, where shown, is once, few, many, or a class for clones that have expanded.

J gene,clone size,D gene,V gene,CDR3 DNA,CDR3 protein
TRBJ2-5,few,-,TRBV9,TGTGCCAGCAGCGTCGGCAGGGGCTTACAAGAGACCCAGTACTTC,CASSVGRGLQETQYF
TRBJ1-1,-,TRBD1,TRBV6-5,TGTGCCGGGGACAGTTTGAACACTGAAGCTTTCTTT,CAGDSLNTEAFF
TRBJ1-1,-,TRBD1,TRBV28,TGTGCCAGCAGGTCCGACCGGGACAGGGGGCGCAGGACTGAAGCTTTCTTT,CASRSDRDRGRRTEAFF
TRBJ1-3,-,TRBD1,TRBV5-4,TGTGCCAGCAGCAACGACAGGGTTTTTGGAAACACCATATATTTT,CASSNDRVFGNTIYF
TRBJ2-1,-,TRBD1,TRBV28,TGTGCCAGCAGTGGACAGGGGGAAGGGATCGAGCAGTTCTTC,CASSGQGEGIEQFF
TRBJ2-5,-,TRBD2,TRBV15,TGTGCCACCAGCAGGACTAGCGGGTTGGAGACCCAGTACTTC,CATSRTSGLETQYF
TRBJ1-6,few,-,TRBV21-1,TGTGCCAGCGGGGGGACAGGGGCTAATTCACCCCTCCACTTT,CASGGTGANSPLHF
TRBJ2-3,-,-,TRBV6-6,TGTGCCAGCAGACCCGGCGGTACATCCACAGATACGCAGTATTTT,CASRPGGTSTDTQYF
TRBJ2-2,-,-,TRBV27,TGTGCCAGCAGTTTATGGGACACCCCGAACACCGGGGAGCTGTTTTTT,CASSLWDTPNTGELFF
TRBJ1-2,-,TRBD1,TRBV18,TGTGCCAGCCGACCCGGGACAGGGGCTAACTATGGCTACACCTTC,CASRPGTGANYGYTF
TRBJ2-2,-,-,TRBV2,TGTGCCAGCAGTGATGAGGGAGACCTACCCACCGGGGAGCTGTTTTTT,CASSDEGDLPTGELFF
TRBJ1-2,-,TRBD1,TRBV27,TGTGCCAGCAGTTTATACCGGACAGGGGAGTTTTCAGGCTACACCTTC,CASSLYRTGEFSGYTF
TRBJ1-2,once,TRBD1,TRBV14,TGTGCCAGCAGCCAAGTAATGGGACAGGGCTCCTATGGCTACACCTTC,CASSQVMGQGSYGYTF
TRBJ1-3,-,TRBD1,TRBV10-3,TGTGCCATCAGGGGGGTAACAGGGGAGTTTGGAAACACCATATATTTT,CAIRGVTGEFGNTIYF
TRBJ2-3,-,TRBD1,TRBV18,TGTGCCAGCTCACCACGCGACAGGGGGCTGGGAGATACGCAGTATTTT,CASSPRDRGLGDTQYF
TRBJ2-1,-,TRBD2,TRBV7-8,TGTGCCAGCAGCTTAGCGCCGGGACTAGAGGGGGGTGCGTACAATGAGCAGTTCTTC,CASSLAPGLEGGAYNEQFF
TRBJ1-5,-,TRBD1,TRBV7-9,TGTGCCAGCAGCTCAACCAACCTCGGACAGGGTCACCAGCCCCAGCATTTT,CASSSTNLGQGHQPQHF
TRBJ1-2,-,-,TRBV30,TGTGCCTGGAGTTGGCAGGGGCGGTACCTCTTC,CAWSWQGRYLF
TRBJ1-2,-,-,TRBV9,TGTGCCAGCAGCCCCACCCCTGGGCAGGCGAACTATGGCTACACCTTC,CASSPTPGQANYGYTF
TRBJ1-5,-,-,TRBV4-1,TGCGCCAGCAGCCAAGAGGGGGCAGTACCCAATCAGCCCCAGCATTTT,CASSQEGAVPNQPQHF
TRBJ2-2,-,TRBD1,TRBV5-3,TGTGCCAGAAGATCCCCGAGACAGGGGGCGTCAGGGGAGCTGTTTTTT,CARRSPRQGASGELFF
TRBJ2-1,-,TRBD2,TRBV10-1,TGCGCCAGCAGTGATGCGGGAGCGGGGGGGAATGAGCAGTTCTTC,CASSDAGAGGNEQFF
TRBJ2-1,-,TRBD2,TRBV20-1,TGCAGTGCTAGTGCCAGGGCGGGAGCCTACAATGAGCAGTTCTTC,CSASARAGAYNEQFF
TRBJ2-3,-,TRBD2,TRBV5-1,TGCGCCAGCAGTGGCGGGAGAGGAAATACGCAGTATTTT,CASSGGRGNTQYF
TRBJ1-3,-,-,TRBV6-2/TRBV6-3,TGTGCCAGCAGTTACGTTGGGCAGCAATTCGGAAACACCATATATTTT,CASSYVGQQFGNTIYF
TRBJ1-5,few,-,TRBV19,TGTGCCAGTAGACTGACAGAATGGGGTCAGCCCCAGCATTTT,CASRLTEWGQPQHF
TRBJ1-2,-,-,TRBV3-1/TRBV3-2,TGTGCCAGCAGCCAACTTCACGGGGGGAAGGATGGCTACACCTTC,CASSQLHGGKDGYTF
TRBJ2-3,-,TRBD1,TRBV19,TGTGCCAGTAGTCGACAGGGGGAAATAGATACGCAGTATTTT,CASSRQGEIDTQYF
TRBJ1-2,-,TRBD1,TRBV19,TGTGCCAGTCACCAACAGACAGGGAGTTTCTCGATTTTCCGGGGCTACACCTTC,CASHQQTGSFSIFRGYTF
TRBJ2-7,-,TRBD2,TRBV19,TGTGCCAGTAGTGCTAGCGGGAGGTCCTACGAGCAGTACTTC,CASSASGRSYEQYF
TRBJ2-7,-,TRBD1,TRBV7-2,TGTGCCAGCAGCAATCGACAGGGGACCTACGAGCAGTACTTC,CASSNRQGTYEQYF
TRBJ2-7,few,TRBD2,TRBV10-3,TGTGCCATCACATCTAGCGGGATTAGCGAGCAGTACTTC,CAITSSGISEQYF
TRBJ2-1,-,-,TRBV11-2,TGTGCCAGCAGCCCGCGATGGAGCTCCTACAATGAGCAGTTCTTC,CASSPRWSSYNEQFF
TRBJ1-5,-,-,TRBV28,TGTGCCAGCAGTTTATCAGTCGGGGTTCAGCCCCAGCATTTT,CASSLSVGVQPQHF
TRBJ2-3,-,-,TRBV21-1,TGTGCCAGCAGCAAGACTAGCGGGAAGTCTAGCACAGATACGCAGTATTTT,CASSKTSGKSSTDTQYF
TRBJ2-7,-,TRBD2,TRBV7-9,TGTGCCAGCAGCTTAGCTGGGACTAGCGGGAGGCGAGAGCAGTACTTC,CASSLAGTSGRREQYF
TRBJ2-7,-,TRBD1,TRBV6-5,TGTGCCAGCAGTTCCTGGGACAGTCCCTACGAGCAGTACTTC,CASSSWDSPYEQYF
TRBJ1-1,-,TRBD1,TRBV28,TGTGCCAGCAGAACTCAGGGGGTTCTCGGTTTCTTT,CASRTQGVLGFF
TRBJ1-1,-,-,TRBV18,TGTGCCAGCTCACTGCAGCAGGGCGGGGAGGGCACTGAAGCTTTCTTT,CASSLQQGGEGTEAFF
TRBJ2-5,-,-,TRBV29-1,TGCAGCGTTGCAGGGGTGGGGACCCAGTACTTC,CSVAGVGTQYF
TRBJ2-3,-,TRBD2,TRBV30,TGTGCCTGGGCTATAGCGGGAGGGCCAAGGGATACGCAGTATTTT,CAWAIAGGPRDTQYF
TRBJ1-5,-,TRBD1,TRBV6-2/TRBV6-3,TGTGCCAGCAGCAAAACAGGGGGCCTTCAGCCCCAGCATTTT,CASSKTGGLQPQHF